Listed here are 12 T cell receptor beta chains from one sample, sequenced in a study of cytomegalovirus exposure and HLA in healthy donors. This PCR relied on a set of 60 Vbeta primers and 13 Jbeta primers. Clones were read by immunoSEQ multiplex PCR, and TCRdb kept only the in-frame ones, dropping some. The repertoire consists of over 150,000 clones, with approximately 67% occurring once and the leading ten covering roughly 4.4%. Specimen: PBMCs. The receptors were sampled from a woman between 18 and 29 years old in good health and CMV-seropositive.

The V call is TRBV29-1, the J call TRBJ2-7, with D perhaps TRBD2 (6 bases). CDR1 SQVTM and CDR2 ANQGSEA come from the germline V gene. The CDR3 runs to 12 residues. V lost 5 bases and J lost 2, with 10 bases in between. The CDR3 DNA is TGCAGCGTTTACGGGGGAGCCTACGAGCAGTACTTC. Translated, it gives CSVYGGAYEQYF.

This CDR3 reads CASSPSPGTGSGYTF. In DNA form, the CDR3 reads TGTGCCAGCAGCCCCAGTCCCGGGACAGGGTCTGGCTACACCTTC. V and J are TRBV9 and TRBJ1-2; 9 bases map to TRBD1. The CDR3 extends over 15 amino acids. Germline V gene sequence: CDR1 SGDLS, CDR2 YYNGEE. The V gene end was trimmed by 4 bases and the J gene end by 7 bases; junction bases not matched to a gene: 11.

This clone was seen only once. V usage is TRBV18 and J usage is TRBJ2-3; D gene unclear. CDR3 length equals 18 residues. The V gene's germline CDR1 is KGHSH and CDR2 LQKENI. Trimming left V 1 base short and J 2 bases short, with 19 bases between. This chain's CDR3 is CASSPRGAGRPDTDTQYF. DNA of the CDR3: TGTGCCAGCTCACCACGAGGAGCTGGCCGACCTGACACAGATACGCAGTATTTT.

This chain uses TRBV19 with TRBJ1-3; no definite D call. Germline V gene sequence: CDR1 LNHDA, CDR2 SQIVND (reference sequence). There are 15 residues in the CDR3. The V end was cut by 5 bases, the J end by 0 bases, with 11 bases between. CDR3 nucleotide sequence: TGTGCCAGTAGTTCGCGGCAGAGCTCTGGAAACACCATATATTTT. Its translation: CASSSRQSSGNTIYF.

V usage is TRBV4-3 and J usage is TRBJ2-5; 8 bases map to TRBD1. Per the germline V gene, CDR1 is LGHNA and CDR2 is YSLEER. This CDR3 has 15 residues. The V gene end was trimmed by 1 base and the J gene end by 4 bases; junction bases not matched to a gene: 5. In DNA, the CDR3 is TGCGCCAGCAGCCAAGGGGGCAGGGGGCTAGAGACCCAGTACTTC. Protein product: CASSQGGRGLETQYF.

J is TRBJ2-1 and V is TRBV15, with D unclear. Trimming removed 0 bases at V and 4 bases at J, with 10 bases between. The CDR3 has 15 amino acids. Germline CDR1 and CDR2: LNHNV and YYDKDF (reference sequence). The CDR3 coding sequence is TGTGCCACCAGCAGAGATATTTCAGGATACAATGAGCAGTTCTTC. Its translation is CATSRDISGYNEQFF.

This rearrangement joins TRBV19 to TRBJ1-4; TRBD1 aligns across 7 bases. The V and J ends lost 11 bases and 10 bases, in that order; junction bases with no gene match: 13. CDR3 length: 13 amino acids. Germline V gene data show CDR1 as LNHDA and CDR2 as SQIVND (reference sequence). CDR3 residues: CAVPGGGAGKLFF. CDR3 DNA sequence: TGTGCCGTCCCCGGAGGGGGCGCGGGAAAACTGTTTTTT. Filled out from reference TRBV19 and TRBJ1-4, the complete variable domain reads DGGITQSPKYLFRKEGQNVTLSCEQNLNHDAMYWYRQDPGQGLRLIYYSQIVNDFQKGDIAEGYSVSREKKESFPLTVTSAQKNPTAFYLCAVPGGGAGKLFFGSGTQLSVL.

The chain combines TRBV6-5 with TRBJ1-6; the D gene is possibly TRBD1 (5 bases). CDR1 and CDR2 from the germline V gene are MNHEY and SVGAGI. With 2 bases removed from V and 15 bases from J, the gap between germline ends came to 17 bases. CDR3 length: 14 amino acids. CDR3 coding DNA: TGTGCCAGCAGTTACGGGCAGGGATCCGTTAACCTCCACTTT. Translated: CASSYGQGSVNLHF.

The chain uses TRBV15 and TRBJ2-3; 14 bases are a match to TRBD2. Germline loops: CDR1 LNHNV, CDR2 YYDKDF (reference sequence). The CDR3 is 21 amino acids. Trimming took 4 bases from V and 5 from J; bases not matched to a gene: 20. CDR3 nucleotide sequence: TGTGCCACCAGCACCTCGGCTAGGACTAGCGGGGGGCGGAGGTTTGGAGATACGCAGTATTTT. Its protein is CATSTSARTSGGRRFGDTQYF.

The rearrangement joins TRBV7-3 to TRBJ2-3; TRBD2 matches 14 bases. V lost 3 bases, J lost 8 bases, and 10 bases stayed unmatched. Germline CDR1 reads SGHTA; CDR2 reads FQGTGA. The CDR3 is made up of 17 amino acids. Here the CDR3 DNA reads TGTGCCAGCAGCTTTAACCCGACTAGCGGGAGGGCGGGTACGCAGTATTTT. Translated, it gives CASSFNPTSGRAGTQYF.

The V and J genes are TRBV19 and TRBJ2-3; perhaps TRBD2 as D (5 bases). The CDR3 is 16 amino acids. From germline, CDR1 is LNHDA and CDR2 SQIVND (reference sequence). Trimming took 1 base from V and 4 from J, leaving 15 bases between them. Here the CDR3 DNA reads TGTGCCAGTAGTATAGTCTGGACTCCGGAGGCAGATACGCAGTATTTT. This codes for CASSIVWTPEADTQYF.

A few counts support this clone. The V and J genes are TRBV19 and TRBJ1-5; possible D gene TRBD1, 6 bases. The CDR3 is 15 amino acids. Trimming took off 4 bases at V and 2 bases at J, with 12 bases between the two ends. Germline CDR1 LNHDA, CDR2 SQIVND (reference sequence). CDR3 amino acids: CASSNSGTRNQPQHF. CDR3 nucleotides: TGTGCCAGTAGTAATTCAGGGACACGCAATCAGCCCCAGCATTTT. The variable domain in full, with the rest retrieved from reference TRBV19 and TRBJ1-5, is DGGITQSPKYLFRKEGQNVTLSCEQNLNHDAMYWYRQDPGQGLRLIYYSQIVNDFQKGDIAEGYSVSREKKESFPLTVTSAQKNPTAFYLCASSNSGTRNQPQHFGDGTRLSIL.